This is a list of T cell receptor beta chains from one sample in a study of blood T cell repertoires in COVID-19. The protocol was immunoSEQ multiplex PCR, while the TCRdb copy is restricted to in-frame clones and leaves out a portion. In the table there are around 130,000 clones, roughly four fifths of which are singletons. Sequencing was done on a sample of peripheral blood. These receptors were collected from a man aged 40-55 years with active or convalescent COVID-19. Both conserved end residues are part of each CDR3. Fields, in order: clone size, D gene, V gene, J gene, CDR3 protein, CDR3 DNA. D genes are given only for firm matches. Part of the rows lack a size; the others show once, few, many or a class for expanded clones.

>-|TRBD1|TRBV10-3|TRBJ2-1
CAISGTGGGEQFF
TGTGCCATCAGTGGGACAGGGGGAGGTGAGCAGTTCTTC
>-|TRBD2|TRBV7-2|TRBJ2-7
CASSNLAGIYYEQYF
TGTGCCAGCAGCAACCTAGCGGGGATCTACTACGAGCAGTACTTC
>-|TRBD2|TRBV2|TRBJ2-2
CASSLGLAGSGELFF
TGTGCCAGCAGCCTGGGACTAGCGGGGTCCGGGGAGCTGTTTTTT
>-|TRBD1|TRBV7-8|TRBJ1-3
CAIKNTGGLGNTIYF
TGTGCCATCAAAAATACAGGGGGCTTAGGAAACACCATATATTTT
>-|TRBD1|TRBV2|TRBJ2-6
CASSETGVVSGANVLTF
TGTGCCAGCAGTGAAACAGGGGTTGTCTCTGGGGCCAACGTCCTGACTTTC
>-|-|TRBV19|TRBJ1-1
CASSMIGGNTEAFF
TGTGCCAGTAGTATGATTGGCGGGAACACTGAAGCTTTCTTT
>-|TRBD1|TRBV4-2|TRBJ1-1
CASSQLDRESGEAFF
TGTGCCAGCAGCCAATTGGACAGGGAAAGTGGTGAAGCTTTCTTT
>-|TRBD2|TRBV10-3|TRBJ2-5
CAISESPSAGGQETQYF
TGTGCCATCAGTGAGTCACCCTCAGCGGGGGGGCAGGAGACCCAGTACTTC
>-|-|TRBV9|TRBJ2-5
CASTPTGGDQETQYF
TGTGCCAGCACCCCCACAGGGGGGGACCAAGAGACCCAGTACTTC
>-|TRBD1|TRBV15|TRBJ1-4
CATSRDDSRDRGGKLFF
TGTGCCACCAGCAGAGATGATTCTCGGGACAGGGGGGGAAAACTGTTTTTT
>-|TRBD1|TRBV7-3|TRBJ1-2
CASNEQGRGGYTF
TGTGCCAGCAACGAACAGGGGAGAGGGGGCTACACCTTC
>-|-|TRBV18|TRBJ2-5
CASSPGSAGETQYF
TGTGCCAGCTCACCAGGATCGGCGGGGGAGACCCAGTACTTC
>-|-|TRBV27|TRBJ1-2
CASSSDGGGGYTF
TGTGCCAGCAGTTCCGACGGAGGTGGCGGCTACACCTTC
>-|-|TRBV6-5|TRBJ1-2
CASSYSRGVSNYGYTF
TGTGCCAGCAGTTACTCCCGGGGAGTCTCTAACTATGGCTACACCTTC
>-|TRBD1|TRBV5-1|TRBJ1-2
CASSLGAGTGDGYTF
TGCGCCAGCAGCTTGGGCGCCGGGACAGGGGACGGCTACACCTTC
>-|TRBD2|TRBV5-5|TRBJ2-3
CASSYETSGGPTGRETQYF
TGTGCCAGCAGTTATGAGACTAGCGGGGGCCCCACGGGAAGGGAAACGCAGTATTTT
>-|TRBD1|TRBV2|TRBJ2-2
CASSSQGGNTGELFF
TGTGCCAGCAGTTCACAGGGGGGGAACACCGGGGAGCTGTTTTTT
>-|TRBD1|TRBV12-3/TRBV12-4|TRBJ1-2
CASSQDRGAGYTF
TGTGCCAGCAGTCAGGACAGGGGAGCAGGCTACACCTTC
>-|TRBD1|TRBV19|TRBJ1-1
CASSIKPRTGMNTEAFF
TGTGCCAGTAGTATCAAACCCCGGACAGGGATGAACACTGAAGCTTTCTTT
>-|-|TRBV4-3|TRBJ1-1
CASSQVQANTEAFF
TGCGCCAGCAGCCAAGTGCAGGCGAACACTGAAGCTTTCTTT
>-|TRBD2|TRBV7-9|TRBJ2-1
CASSPASGGLYNEQFF
TGTGCCAGCAGCCCCGCTAGCGGGGGACTCTACAATGAGCAGTTCTTC
>-|TRBD1|TRBV18|TRBJ2-7
CASSRDRDNEQYF
TGTGCCAGCTCGAGGGACAGGGACAACGAGCAGTACTTC
>-|-|TRBV10-3|TRBJ1-3
CAISESVDRLSGGNTIYF
TGTGCCATCAGTGAGTCGGTAGACAGGCTGTCTGGTGGAAACACCATATATTTT
>-|-|TRBV18|TRBJ2-1
CASSPSGRGEQFF
TGTGCCAGCTCACCCTCGGGGCGGGGCGAGCAGTTCTTC
>-|TRBD1|TRBV2|TRBJ2-7
CASSLGQGASSYEQYF
TGTGCCAGCAGTCTGGGACAGGGGGCCTCCTCCTACGAGCAGTACTTC
>-|-|TRBV3-1/TRBV3-2|TRBJ2-1
CASSQDLPGGPSNEQFF
TGTGCCAGCAGCCAAGATCTACCTGGTGGGCCCAGCAATGAGCAGTTCTTC
>-|TRBD1|TRBV7-2|TRBJ2-7
CASSLGQGVSYEQYF
TGTGCCAGCAGCTTAGGACAGGGGGTCTCCTACGAGCAGTACTTC
>-|TRBD1|TRBV12-5|TRBJ1-2
CASGLVRQGVYGYTF
TGTGCTAGTGGTTTGGTCCGACAGGGGGTTTATGGCTACACCTTC
>-|TRBD1|TRBV4-3|TRBJ2-3
CASSPTGTGLPDTQYF
TGCGCCAGCAGCCCGACCGGGACAGGGTTGCCAGATACGCAGTATTTT
>-|TRBD2|TRBV3-1/TRBV3-2|TRBJ2-3
CASSQDPLAGGGTDTQYF
TGTGCCAGCAGCCAAGACCCCCTAGCGGGGGGGGGCACAGATACGCAGTATTTT
>once|-|TRBV7-8|TRBJ1-6
CASSSQGTIVSPLHF
TGTGCCAGCAGCTCGCAGGGGACGATAGTTTCACCCCTCCACTTT
>-|-|TRBV27|TRBJ1-5
CASRRTVGNSNQPQHF
TGTGCCAGCAGACGGACAGTAGGGAATAGCAATCAGCCCCAGCATTTT
>-|TRBD2|TRBV6-6|TRBJ2-7
CASSSRLAPTYEQYF
TGTGCCAGCAGTTCTCGACTAGCGCCCACCTACGAGCAGTACTTC
>-|TRBD1|TRBV2|TRBJ1-5
CASRQGGQPQHF
TGTGCCAGCAGGCAGGGGGGTCAGCCCCAGCATTTT
>-|TRBD2|TRBV3-1/TRBV3-2|TRBJ2-3
CASSQGLAGGYTDTQYF
TGTGCCAGCAGCCAAGGACTAGCGGGGGGGTACACAGATACGCAGTATTTT
>-|-|TRBV28|TRBJ1-4
CASRRDRLRREKLFF
TGTGCCAGCAGACGAGACAGGCTCAGAAGGGAAAAACTGTTTTTT
>-|-|TRBV5-4|TRBJ1-1
CASSLGRDRTEAFF
TGTGCCAGCAGCTTGGGGCGGGATCGCACTGAAGCTTTCTTT
>-|-|TRBV12-3/TRBV12-4|TRBJ2-2
CASSFYTGELFF
TGTGCCAGCAGTTTCTACACCGGGGAGCTGTTTTTT
>-|-|TRBV13|TRBJ2-7
CASSLDVGAYEQYF
TGTGCCAGCAGCTTAGATGTCGGGGCCTACGAGCAGTACTTC
>-|TRBD1|TRBV27|TRBJ2-2
CASSFYPGTADTGELFF
TGTGCCAGCAGTTTCTATCCGGGGACAGCGGATACCGGGGAGCTGTTTTTT
>-|TRBD1|TRBV5-1|TRBJ1-1
CASSLNRGMNTEAFF
TGCGCCAGCAGCCTCAACAGGGGGATGAACACTGAAGCTTTCTTT
>few|-|TRBV11-2|TRBJ1-4
CASSLRVEKLFF
TGTGCCAGCAGCCTTCGGGTCGAAAAACTGTTTTTT
>-|TRBD1|TRBV7-8|TRBJ1-5
CASSRGTGGWNQPQHF
TGTGCCAGCAGCCGAGGGACAGGGGGCTGGAATCAGCCCCAGCATTTT
>-|TRBD2|TRBV15|TRBJ2-5
CATSSSGGRGETQYF
TGTGCCACCAGCAGTAGCGGGGGGAGAGGAGAGACCCAGTACTTC
>-|-|TRBV29-1|TRBJ1-1
CSVAGRGGSTEAFF
TGCAGCGTTGCGGGAAGGGGAGGTTCCACTGAAGCTTTCTTT
>-|TRBD1|TRBV27|TRBJ2-5
CASSFGQGQETQYF
TGTGCCAGCAGTTTTGGACAGGGGCAAGAGACCCAGTACTTC
>once|-|TRBV13|TRBJ1-4
CATSREKGEKLFF
TGTGCCACCAGCCGGGAAAAAGGAGAAAAACTGTTTTTT
>-|TRBD1|TRBV7-9|TRBJ1-4
CASSFGQTGTLEKLFF
TGTGCCAGCAGCTTCGGACAGACAGGGACGCTCGAAAAACTGTTTTTT
>-|-|TRBV6-1|TRBJ1-3
CASSEAMGAGNTIYF
TGTGCCAGCAGTGAAGCGATGGGCGCTGGAAACACCATATATTTT